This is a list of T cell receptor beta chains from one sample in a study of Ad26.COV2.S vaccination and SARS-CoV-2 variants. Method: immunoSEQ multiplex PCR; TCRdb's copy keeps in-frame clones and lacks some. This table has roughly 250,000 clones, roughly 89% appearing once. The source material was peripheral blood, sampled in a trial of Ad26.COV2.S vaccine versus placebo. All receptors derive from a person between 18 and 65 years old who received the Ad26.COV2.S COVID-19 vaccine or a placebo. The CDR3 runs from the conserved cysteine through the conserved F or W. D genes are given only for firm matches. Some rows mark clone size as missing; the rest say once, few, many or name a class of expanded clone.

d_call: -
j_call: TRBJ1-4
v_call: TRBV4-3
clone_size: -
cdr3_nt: TGCGCCAGCAGCCAAGACGGGGCGCGGTATGAAAAACTGTTTTTT
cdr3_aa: CASSQDGARYEKLFF

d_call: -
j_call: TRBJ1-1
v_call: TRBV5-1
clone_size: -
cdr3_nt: TGCGCCAGCAGCTTGGATCGATACAAAAACACTGAAGCTTTCTTT
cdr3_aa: CASSLDRYKNTEAFF

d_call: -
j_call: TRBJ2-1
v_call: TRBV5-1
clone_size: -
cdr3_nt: TGCGCCAGCAGCTTCTCCGCAAATGAGCAGTTCTTC
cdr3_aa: CASSFSANEQFF

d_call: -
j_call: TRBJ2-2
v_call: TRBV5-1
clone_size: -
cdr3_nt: TGCGCCAGCAGCTTGGGAGGGAACGGGGAGCTGTTTTTT
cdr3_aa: CASSLGGNGELFF

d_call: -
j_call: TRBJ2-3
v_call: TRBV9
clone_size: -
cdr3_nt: TGTGCCAGCAGCTCAAGACAAGTCCTCACAGATACGCAGTATTTT
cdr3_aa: CASSSRQVLTDTQYF

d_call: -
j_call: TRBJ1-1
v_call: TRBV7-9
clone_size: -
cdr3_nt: TGTGCCAGCAGCTTAGCGGGTGCGACTGAAGCTTTCTTT
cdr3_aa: CASSLAGATEAFF

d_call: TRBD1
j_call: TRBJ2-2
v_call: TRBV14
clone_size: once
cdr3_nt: TGTGCCAGCAGCCAATTCGGACAGGGGGCCGGGGAGCTGTTTTTT
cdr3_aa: CASSQFGQGAGELFF

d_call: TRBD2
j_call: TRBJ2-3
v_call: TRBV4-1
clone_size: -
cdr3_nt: TGCGCCAGCAGCCAAGCTGGCCCGGGACTAGCGTTGGATACGCAGTATTTT
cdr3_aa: CASSQAGPGLALDTQYF

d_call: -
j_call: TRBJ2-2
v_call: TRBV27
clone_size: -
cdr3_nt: TGTGCCAGCAGTTTTGGGCCGGGACCGGGCGGCGGGGAGCTGTTTTTT
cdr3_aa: CASSFGPGPGGGELFF

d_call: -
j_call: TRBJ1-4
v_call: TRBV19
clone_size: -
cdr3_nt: TGTGCCAGTAGTATAAAGTGGGGAATCGATGAAAAACTGTTTTTT
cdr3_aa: CASSIKWGIDEKLFF

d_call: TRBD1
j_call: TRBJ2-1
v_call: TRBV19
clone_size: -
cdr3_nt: TGTGCCAGTAGTATCCGGGACAGGGAAGGCAATGAGCAGTTCTTC
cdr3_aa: CASSIRDREGNEQFF